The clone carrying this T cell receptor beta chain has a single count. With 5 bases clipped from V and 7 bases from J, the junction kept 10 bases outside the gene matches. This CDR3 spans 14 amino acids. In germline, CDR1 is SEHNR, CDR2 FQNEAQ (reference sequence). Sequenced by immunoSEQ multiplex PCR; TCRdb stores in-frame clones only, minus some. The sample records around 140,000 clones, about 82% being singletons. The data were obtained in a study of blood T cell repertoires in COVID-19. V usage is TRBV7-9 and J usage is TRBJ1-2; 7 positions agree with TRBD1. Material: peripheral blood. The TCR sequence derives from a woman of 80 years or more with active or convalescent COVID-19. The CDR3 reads CASSPQGGWSGYTF. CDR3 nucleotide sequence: TGTGCCAGCAGCCCTCAGGGGGGCTGGAGTGGCTACACCTTC.